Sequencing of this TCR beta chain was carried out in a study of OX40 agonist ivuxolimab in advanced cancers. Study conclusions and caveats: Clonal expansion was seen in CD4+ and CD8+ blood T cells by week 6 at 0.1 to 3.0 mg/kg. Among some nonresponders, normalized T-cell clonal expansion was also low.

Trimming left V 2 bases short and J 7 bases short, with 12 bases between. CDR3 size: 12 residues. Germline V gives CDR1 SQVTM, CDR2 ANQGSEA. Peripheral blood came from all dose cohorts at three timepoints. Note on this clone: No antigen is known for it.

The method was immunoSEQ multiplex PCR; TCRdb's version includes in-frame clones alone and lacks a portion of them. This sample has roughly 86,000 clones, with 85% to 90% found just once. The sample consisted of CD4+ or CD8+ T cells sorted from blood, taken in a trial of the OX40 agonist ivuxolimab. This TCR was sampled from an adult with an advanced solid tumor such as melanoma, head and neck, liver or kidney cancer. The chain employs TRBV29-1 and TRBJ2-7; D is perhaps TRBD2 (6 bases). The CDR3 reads CSVERGSTEQYF. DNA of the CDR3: TGCAGCGTTGAACGGGGGAGCACAGAGCAGTACTTC.